This T cell receptor beta chain emerged from a study of blood T cell repertoires in COVID-19. About the research overall: Sources were T cells, B-cell-depleted T cells, or PBMCs; the material itself was cDNA or gDNA.

Looked up from germline, CDR1 is SGHTA and CDR2 is FQGTGA. With 2 bases removed from V and 3 bases from J, the gap between germline ends came to 8 bases. The CDR3 consists of 13 residues. Researchers sorted participants into cohorts using their self-reported clinical history. What the recovered Cohort 3 donors had was two negative PCRs, clearance, or symptom resolution. Sequencing was performed with immunoSEQ multiplex PCR; in TCRdb, only in-frame clones are kept and a portion is missing. The sample yields just over 300,000 clones, 75% to 90% seen once. This chain uses TRBV7-3 with TRBJ2-7; D unclear. The sequenced material came from PBMCs or T cells enriched from blood (not recorded which). The receptor comes from a woman in her thirties or forties who had recovered from COVID-19. The CDR3 protein is CASSLGSGYEQYF. The CDR3 DNA sequence: TGTGCCAGCAGCTTAGGTTCAGGCTACGAGCAGTACTTC.